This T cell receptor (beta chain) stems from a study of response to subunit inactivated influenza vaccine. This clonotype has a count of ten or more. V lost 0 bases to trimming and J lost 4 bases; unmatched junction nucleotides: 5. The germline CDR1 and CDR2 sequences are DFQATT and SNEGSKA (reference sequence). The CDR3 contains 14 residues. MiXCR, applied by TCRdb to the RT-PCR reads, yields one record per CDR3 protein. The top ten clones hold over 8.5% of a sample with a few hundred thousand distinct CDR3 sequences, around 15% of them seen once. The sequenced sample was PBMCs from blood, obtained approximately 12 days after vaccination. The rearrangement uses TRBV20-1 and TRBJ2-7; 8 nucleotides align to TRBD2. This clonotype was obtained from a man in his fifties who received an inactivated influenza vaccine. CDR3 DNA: TGCAGTGCTAGAGAATTCGAGCGGGGGTACGAGCAGTACTTC. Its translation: CSAREFERGYEQYF.